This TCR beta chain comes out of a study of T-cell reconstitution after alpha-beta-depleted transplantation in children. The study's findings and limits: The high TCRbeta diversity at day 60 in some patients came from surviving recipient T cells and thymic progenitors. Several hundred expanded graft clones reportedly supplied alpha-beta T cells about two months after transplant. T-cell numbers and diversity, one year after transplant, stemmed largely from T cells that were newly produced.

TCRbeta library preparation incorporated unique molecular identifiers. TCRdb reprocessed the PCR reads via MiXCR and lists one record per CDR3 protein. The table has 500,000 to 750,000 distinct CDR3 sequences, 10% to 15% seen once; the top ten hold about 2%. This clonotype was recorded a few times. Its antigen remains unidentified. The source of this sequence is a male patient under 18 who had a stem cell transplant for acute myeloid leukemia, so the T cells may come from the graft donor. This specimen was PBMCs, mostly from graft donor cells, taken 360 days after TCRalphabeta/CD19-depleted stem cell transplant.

The CDR3: CASSSDRRSEQYF. The CDR3 DNA is TGTGCCAGCAGCTCAGACCGGAGGAGCGAGCAGTACTTC. The V and J genes are TRBV7-3 and TRBJ2-7; possibly TRBD2 for D (5 bases). V was clipped by 4 bases and J by 6 bases, with 13 bases between them. Germline CDR1 is SGHTA and CDR2 is FQGTGA. The CDR3 extends over 13 amino acids. Full variable domain (rest looked up from reference TRBV7-3 and TRBJ2-7): GAGVSQTPSNKVTEKGKYVELRCDPISGHTALYWYRQSLGQGPEFLIYFQGTGAADDSGLPNDRFFAVRPEGSVSTLKIQRTERGDSAVYLCASSSDRRSEQYFGPGTRLTVT.